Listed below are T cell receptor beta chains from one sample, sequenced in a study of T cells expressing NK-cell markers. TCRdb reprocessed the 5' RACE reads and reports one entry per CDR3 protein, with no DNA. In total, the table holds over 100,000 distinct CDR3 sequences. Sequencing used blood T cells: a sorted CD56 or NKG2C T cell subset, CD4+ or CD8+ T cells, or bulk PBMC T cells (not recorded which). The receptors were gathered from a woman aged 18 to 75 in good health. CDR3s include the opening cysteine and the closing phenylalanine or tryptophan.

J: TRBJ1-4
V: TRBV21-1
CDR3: CASSHSLSHETNEKLFF

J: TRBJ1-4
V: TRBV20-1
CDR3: CSVYGGSFTTTNEKLFF

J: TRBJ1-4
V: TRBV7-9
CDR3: CASSPQDRYNEKLFF

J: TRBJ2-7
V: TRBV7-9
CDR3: CASSPGTLPYEQYF

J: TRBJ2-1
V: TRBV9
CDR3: CASSVEGPPNNEQFF

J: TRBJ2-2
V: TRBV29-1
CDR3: CSVWTGTGELFF

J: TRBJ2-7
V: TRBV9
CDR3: CASSGLSKGLAGTYEQYF

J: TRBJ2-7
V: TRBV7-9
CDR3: CASSFRDRGYEQYF

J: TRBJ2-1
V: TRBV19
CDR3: CASRSVERGGNEQFF

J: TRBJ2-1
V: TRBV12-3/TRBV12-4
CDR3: CASSPNGTPNEQFF

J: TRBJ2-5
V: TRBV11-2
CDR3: CASSLTARHQETQYF

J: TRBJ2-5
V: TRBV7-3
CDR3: CASSSGLTRQETQYF

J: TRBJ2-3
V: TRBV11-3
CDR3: CASSLEDADTQYF

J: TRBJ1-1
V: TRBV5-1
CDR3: CASSLALGMVTEAFF

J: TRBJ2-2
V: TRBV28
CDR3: CASSFGAGELFF

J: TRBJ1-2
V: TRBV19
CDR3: CASSNPPGGYTF

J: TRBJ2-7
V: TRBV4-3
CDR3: CASSQSFPGESYEQYF

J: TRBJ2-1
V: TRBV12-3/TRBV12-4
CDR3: CASSSPRASGSNEQFF

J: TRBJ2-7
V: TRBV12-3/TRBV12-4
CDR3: CASSPTSGNSYEQYF

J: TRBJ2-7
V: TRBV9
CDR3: CASSVQAGGVYEQYF

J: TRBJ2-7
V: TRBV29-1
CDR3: CSVDPGQGLREQYF

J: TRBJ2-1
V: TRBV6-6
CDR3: CATRGISYNEQFF

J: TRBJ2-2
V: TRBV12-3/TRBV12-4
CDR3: CASSLDGKGTGELFF

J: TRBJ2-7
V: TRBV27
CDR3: CASFTLGEVGYEQYF

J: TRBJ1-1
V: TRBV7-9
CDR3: CASSQDRDTEAFF

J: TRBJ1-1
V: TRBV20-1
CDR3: CSARAGMNTEAFF

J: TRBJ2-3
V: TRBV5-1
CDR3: CASSSLTVQGADTQYF

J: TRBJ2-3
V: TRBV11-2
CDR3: CASSRGQETDTQYF

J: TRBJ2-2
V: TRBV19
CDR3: CASSIHTGTSAAGGELFF

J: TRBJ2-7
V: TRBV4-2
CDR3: CASSQNPLSYEQYF

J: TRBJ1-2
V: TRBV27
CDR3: CASSWTANYGYTF

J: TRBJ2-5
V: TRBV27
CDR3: CASSPSLGSQETQYF